One sample yielded the 10 T cell receptor beta chains listed below, sequenced in a study of T cells after yellow fever vaccination. TCRdb passed the 5' RACE reads through MiXCR, listing each CDR3 protein once. The table records over 200,000 distinct CDR3 sequences, roughly 6.8% of them present only once. The input for sequencing was CD4+ T cells sorted from PBMCs, taken on the day of the yellow fever booster vaccination. The source is a man aged 25-40 years who received the YFV17D yellow fever vaccine.

This clonotype turned up a few times. V and J are TRBV4-3 and TRBJ2-3; 7 bases map to TRBD2. Germline assignment: CDR1 LGHNA and CDR2 YSLEER. The CDR3 consists of 19 residues. The ends lost 0 bases at V and 2 bases at J; junction bases unmatched: 14. CDR3 bases: TGCGCCAGCAGCCAAGAGCGGACCTCGTTGGGACTAAACACAGATACGCAGTATTTT. This encodes CASSQERTSLGLNTDTQYF.

The chain is built from TRBV11-2 and TRBJ1-2, with 10 positions matching TRBD1. CDR1 SGHAT and CDR2 FQNNGV come from the germline V gene. The J segment lost 2 bases and the V segment lost 0 bases, leaving 6 bases of the junction unmatched. The CDR3 runs 17 residues. CDR3 in amino acids: CASSLDRTGGRNYGYTF. The DNA of the CDR3 is TGTGCCAGCAGCTTAGATCGGACAGGGGGGAGAAACTATGGCTACACCTTC.

The chain joins TRBV20-1 to TRBJ2-3; TRBD2 aligns across 10 bases. The CDR3 is 15 amino acids. Germline V gives CDR1 DFQATT, CDR2 SNEGSKA (reference sequence). V lost 5 bases, J lost 3 bases, and 8 bases stayed unmatched. The CDR3 protein is CSALAGGPGTDTQYF. CDR3 DNA sequence: TGCAGTGCTTTAGCGGGAGGTCCCGGGACAGATACGCAGTATTTT.

This clonotype was counted at least ten times. The chain recombines TRBV5-1 with TRBJ2-3; D possibly matches TRBD1 or TRBD2 (5 bases each). The CDR3 totals 15 residues. CDR1 is SGHRS, CDR2 YFSETQ, per germline. Between the trimmed V and J ends, which lost 2 bases and 4 bases, there was a span of 14 bases. The CDR3 bases are TGCGCCAGCAGCTTATTGGGGGTCGGGGCAGATACGCAGTATTTT. Its protein is CASSLLGVGADTQYF.

The sample holds many counts of this clonotype. The rearrangement links TRBV12-3 or TRBV12-4 to TRBJ1-5; a possible D gene is TRBD1 (5 bases). Trimming pared 7 bases from V and 0 bases from J, leaving 22 bases between. The CDR3 runs 18 residues. This chain's CDR3 is CASISKVQGGYSNQPQHF. CDR3 DNA: TGTGCCAGCATCAGTAAGGTCCAGGGCGGATATAGCAATCAGCCCCAGCATTTT.

The rearrangement joins TRBV20-1 to TRBJ1-1; 10 bases are a match to TRBD1. Trimming removed 5 bases from V and 7 bases from J; junction bases left unmatched: 7. Germline assignment: CDR1 DFQATT and CDR2 SNEGSKA (reference sequence). This CDR3 is built from 13 residues. The CDR3 is CSAGRDRGFEAFF. The CDR3 nucleotides read TGCAGTGCTGGCCGGGACAGGGGCTTTGAAGCTTTCTTT.

This clonotype showed up many times. The genes are TRBV7-3 and TRBJ2-1, with 13 bases that match TRBD2. Looked up from germline, CDR1 is SGHTA and CDR2 is FQGTGA. This CDR3 comprises 15 residues. The trim removed 5 bases at V and 5 bases at J, leaving 3 bases unmatched. CDR3 loop: CASSTGLAGHNEQFF. The DNA of the CDR3 is TGTGCCAGCAGCACGGGACTAGCGGGACACAATGAGCAGTTCTTC.

This rearrangement joins TRBV7-2 to TRBJ2-7, with a tentative D call TRBD1 (5 bases). V lost 3 bases and J 0 bases, leaving 12 bases between the germline ends. CDR3 length equals 15 residues. Germline assignment: CDR1 SGHTA and CDR2 FQGNSA. The CDR3 nucleotides are TGTGCCAGCAGCTTGGTAGGGGTTCTCTCCTACGAGCAGTACTTC. It encodes CASSLVGVLSYEQYF. The whole variable domain, remainder taken from reference TRBV7-2 and TRBJ2-7, is GAGVSQSPSNKVTEKGKDVELRCDPISGHTALYWYRQSLGQGLEFLIYFQGNSAPDKSGLPSDRFSAERTGGSVSTLTIQRTQQEDSAVYLCASSLVGVLSYEQYFGPGTRLTVT.

The gene calls are TRBV11-2 and TRBJ2-2; the D is unclear. Trimming pared 3 bases from V and 0 bases from J, leaving 8 bases between. The CDR3 sequence is 15 residues long. Germline V gives CDR1 SGHAT, CDR2 FQNNGV. This CDR3 is CASSFKGPNTGELFF. CDR3 in DNA: TGTGCCAGCAGCTTTAAAGGCCCGAACACCGGGGAGCTGTTTTTT.

This clonotype has more than one count but fewer than ten. V usage is TRBV21-1 and J usage is TRBJ2-1; TRBD2 is the table's D call, not checked against the DNA. TRBV21-1 is an annotated pseudogene. This CDR3 region has 17 residues. In nucleotides, the CDR3 is TGTGCCAGGGCGGGGGCGGTTCCAGCGGGAGAGTACAATGAGCAGTTCTTC. Translation: CARAGAVPAGEYNEQFF.